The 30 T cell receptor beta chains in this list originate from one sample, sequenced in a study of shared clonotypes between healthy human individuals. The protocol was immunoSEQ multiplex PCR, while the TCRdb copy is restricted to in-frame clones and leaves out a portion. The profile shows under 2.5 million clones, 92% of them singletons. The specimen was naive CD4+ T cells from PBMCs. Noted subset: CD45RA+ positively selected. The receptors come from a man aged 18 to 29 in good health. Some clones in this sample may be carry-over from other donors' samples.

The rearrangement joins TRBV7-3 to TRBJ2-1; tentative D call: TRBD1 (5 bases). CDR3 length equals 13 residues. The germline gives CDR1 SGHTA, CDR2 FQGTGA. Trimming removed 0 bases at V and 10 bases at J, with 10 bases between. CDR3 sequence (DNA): TGTGCCAGCAGCTTAACCAGGGCAGGCGAGCAGTTCTTC. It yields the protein CASSLTRAGEQFF.

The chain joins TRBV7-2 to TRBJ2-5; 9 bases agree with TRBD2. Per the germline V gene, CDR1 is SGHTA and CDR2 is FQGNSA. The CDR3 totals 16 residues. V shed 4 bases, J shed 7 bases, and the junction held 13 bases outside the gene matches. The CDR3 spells CASSSLGAGGTGTQYF. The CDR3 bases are TGTGCCAGCAGCTCCCTGGGAGCGGGAGGTACCGGGACCCAGTACTTC.

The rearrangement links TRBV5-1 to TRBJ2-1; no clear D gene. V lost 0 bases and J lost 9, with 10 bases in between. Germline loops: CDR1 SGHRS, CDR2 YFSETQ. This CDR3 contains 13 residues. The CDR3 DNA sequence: TGCGCCAGCAGCTTGGGGTCCCCCGGTGAGCAGTTCTTC. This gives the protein CASSLGSPGEQFF. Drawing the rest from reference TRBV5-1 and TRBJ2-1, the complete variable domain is KAGVTQTPRYLIKTRGQQVTLSCSPISGHRSVSWYQQTPGQGLQFLFEYFSETQRNKGNFPGRFSGRQFSNSRSEMNVSTLELGDSALYLCASSLGSPGEQFFGPGTRLTVL.

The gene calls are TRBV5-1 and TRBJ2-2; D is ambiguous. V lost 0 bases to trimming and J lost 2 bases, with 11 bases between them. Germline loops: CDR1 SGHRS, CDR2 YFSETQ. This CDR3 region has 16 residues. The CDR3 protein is CASSLAVQQNTGELFF. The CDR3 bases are TGCGCCAGCAGCTTGGCGGTTCAGCAAAACACCGGGGAGCTGTTTTTT.

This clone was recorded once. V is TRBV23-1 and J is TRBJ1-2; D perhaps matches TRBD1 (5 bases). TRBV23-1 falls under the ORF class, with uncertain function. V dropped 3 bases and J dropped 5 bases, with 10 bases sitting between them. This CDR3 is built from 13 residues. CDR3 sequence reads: CASSQGVRYGYTF. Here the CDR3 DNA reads TGCGCCAGCAGTCAGGGGGTTCGATATGGCTACACCTTC.

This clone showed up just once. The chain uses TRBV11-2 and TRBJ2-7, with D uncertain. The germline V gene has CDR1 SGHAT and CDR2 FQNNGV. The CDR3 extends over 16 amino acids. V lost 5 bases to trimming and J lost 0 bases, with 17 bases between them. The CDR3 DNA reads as TGTGCCAGCAGCCCAAACTTAGCCGTTGGCTCCTACGAGCAGTACTTC. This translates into CASSPNLAVGSYEQYF.

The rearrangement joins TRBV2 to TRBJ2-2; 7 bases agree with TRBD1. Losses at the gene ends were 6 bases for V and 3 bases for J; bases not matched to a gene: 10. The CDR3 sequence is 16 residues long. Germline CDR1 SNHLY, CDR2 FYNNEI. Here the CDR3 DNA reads TGTGCCAGCAGGTCTCTCCGGGACAGTGACACCGGGGAGCTGTTTTTT. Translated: CASRSLRDSDTGELFF.

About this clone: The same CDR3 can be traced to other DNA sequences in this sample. Here the CDR3 DNA reads TGTGCCAGCAGCGGCCGACTAGCGGACTCCTACAATGAGCAGTTCTTC. Protein product: CASSGRLADSYNEQFF. The chain uses TRBV9 and TRBJ2-1, with 9 bases lining up with TRBD2. The CDR3 runs to 16 residues. The V and J ends lost 3 bases and 0 bases, in that order; junction bases with no gene match: 4. Germline V gene data show CDR1 as SGDLS and CDR2 as YYNGEE.

The CDR3 bases are TGTGCCTGCCTCACGAGGGGCGTGAACTATGGCTACACCTTC. Its protein product is CACLTRGVNYGYTF. The chain has TRBV30 and TRBJ1-2, with D maybe TRBD1 (5 bases). V was pared by 6 bases and J by 2 bases, with 16 bases between. Looked up from germline, CDR1 is GTSNPN and CDR2 is SVGIG (reference sequence). The CDR3 runs to 14 residues. Full variable domain (missing parts from reference TRBV30 and TRBJ1-2): SQTIHQWPATLVQPVGSPLSLECTVEGTSNPNLYWYRQAAGRGLQLLFYSVGIGQISSEVPQNLSASRPQDRQFILSSKKLLLSDSGFYLCACLTRGVNYGYTFGSGTRLTVV.

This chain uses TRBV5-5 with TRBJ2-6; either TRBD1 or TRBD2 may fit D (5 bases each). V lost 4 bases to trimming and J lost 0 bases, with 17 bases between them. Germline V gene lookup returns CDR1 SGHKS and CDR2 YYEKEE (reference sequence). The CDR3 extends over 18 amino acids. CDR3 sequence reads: CASSEALRGPSGANVLTF. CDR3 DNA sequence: TGTGCCAGCAGCGAGGCCCTGAGGGGCCCCTCTGGGGCCAACGTCCTGACTTTC.

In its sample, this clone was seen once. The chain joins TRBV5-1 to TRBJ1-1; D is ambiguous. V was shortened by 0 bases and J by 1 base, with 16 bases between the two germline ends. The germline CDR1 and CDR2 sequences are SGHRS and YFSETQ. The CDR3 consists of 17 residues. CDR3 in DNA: TGCGCCAGCAGCTTGGTTTTCGAGGCGTTTGAGAACACTGAAGCTTTCTTT. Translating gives CASSLVFEAFENTEAFF.

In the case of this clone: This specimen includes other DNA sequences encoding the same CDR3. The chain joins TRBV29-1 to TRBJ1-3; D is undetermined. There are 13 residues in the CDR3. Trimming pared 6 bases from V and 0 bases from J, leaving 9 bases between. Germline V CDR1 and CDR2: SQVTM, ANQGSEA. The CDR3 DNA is TGCAGCGTCGTGGTCCACTCTGGAAACACCATATATTTT. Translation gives CSVVVHSGNTIYF.

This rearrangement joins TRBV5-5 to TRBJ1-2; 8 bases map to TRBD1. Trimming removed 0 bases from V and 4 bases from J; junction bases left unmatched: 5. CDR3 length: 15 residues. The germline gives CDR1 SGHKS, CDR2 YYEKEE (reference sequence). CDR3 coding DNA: TGTGCCAGCAGCTTGGAGCGGCAGGGGGCCTATGGCTACACCTTC. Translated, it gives CASSLERQGAYGYTF.

CDR3: CASFRDGYEQYF. CDR3 nucleotide sequence: TGTGCCAGTTTCCGAGACGGGTACGAGCAGTACTTC. This chain connects TRBV28 to TRBJ2-7; D gene unclear. The germline V gene encodes CDR1 MDHEN and CDR2 SYDVKM. The CDR3 runs to 12 residues. V lost 9 bases and J 4 bases, leaving 13 bases between the germline ends.

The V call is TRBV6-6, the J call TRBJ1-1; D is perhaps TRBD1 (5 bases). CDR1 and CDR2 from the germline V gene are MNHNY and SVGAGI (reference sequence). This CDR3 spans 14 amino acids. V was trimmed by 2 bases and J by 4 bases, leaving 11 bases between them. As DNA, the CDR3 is TGTGCCAGCAGTTACGGGGGAGTAAGCACTGAAGCTTTCTTT. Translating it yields CASSYGGVSTEAFF.

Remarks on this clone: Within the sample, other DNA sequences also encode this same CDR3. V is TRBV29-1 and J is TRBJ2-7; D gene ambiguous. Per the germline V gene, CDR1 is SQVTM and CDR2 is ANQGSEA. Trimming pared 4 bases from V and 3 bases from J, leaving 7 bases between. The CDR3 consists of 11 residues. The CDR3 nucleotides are TGCAGCGTTGGAGACTTCTACGAGCAGTACTTC. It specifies CSVGDFYEQYF.

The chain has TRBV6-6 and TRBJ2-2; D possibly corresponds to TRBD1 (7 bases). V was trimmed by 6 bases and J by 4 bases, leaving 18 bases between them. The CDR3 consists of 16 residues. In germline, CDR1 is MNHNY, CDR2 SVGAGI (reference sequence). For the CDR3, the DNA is TGTGCCAGCAGCCCTCCGGGGCAGGGGGGCACCGGGGAGCTGTTTTTT. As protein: CASSPPGQGGTGELFF.

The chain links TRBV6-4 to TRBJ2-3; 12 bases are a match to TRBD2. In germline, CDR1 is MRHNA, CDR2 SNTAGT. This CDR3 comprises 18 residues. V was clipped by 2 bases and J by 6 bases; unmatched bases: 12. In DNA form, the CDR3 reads TGTGCCAGCAGTGACCCTTCCGGAGGACTAGCGGGATTGGATACGCAGTATTTT. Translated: CASSDPSGGLAGLDTQYF.

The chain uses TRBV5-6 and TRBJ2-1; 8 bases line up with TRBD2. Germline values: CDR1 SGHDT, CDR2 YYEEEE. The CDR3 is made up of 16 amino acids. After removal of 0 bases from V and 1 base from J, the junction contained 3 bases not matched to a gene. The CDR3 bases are TGTGCCAGCAGCTTGGGGCTAGCGGGTTCCTACAATGAGCAGTTCTTC. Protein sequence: CASSLGLAGSYNEQFF.

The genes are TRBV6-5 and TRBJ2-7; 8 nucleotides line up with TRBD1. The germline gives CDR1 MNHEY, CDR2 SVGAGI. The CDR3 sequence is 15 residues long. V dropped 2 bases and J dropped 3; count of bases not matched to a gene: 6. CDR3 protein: CASSYRTGPYYEQYF. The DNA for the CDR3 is TGTGCCAGCAGTTACCGGACAGGGCCTTACTACGAGCAGTACTTC.

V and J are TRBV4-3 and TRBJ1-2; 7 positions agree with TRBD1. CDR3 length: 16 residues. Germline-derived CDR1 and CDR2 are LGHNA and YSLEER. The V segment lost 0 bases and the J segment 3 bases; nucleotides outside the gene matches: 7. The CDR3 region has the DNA TGCGCCAGCAGCCAAGATCTAAGGGGGCGGCACTATGGCTACACCTTC. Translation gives CASSQDLRGRHYGYTF.

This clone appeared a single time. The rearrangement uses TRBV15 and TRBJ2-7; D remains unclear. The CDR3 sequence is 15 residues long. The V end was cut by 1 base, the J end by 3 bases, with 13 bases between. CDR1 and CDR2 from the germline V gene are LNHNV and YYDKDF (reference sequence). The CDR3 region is CATSRVVTGYYEQYF. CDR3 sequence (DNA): TGTGCCACCAGCAGAGTGGTTACCGGATACTACGAGCAGTACTTC.

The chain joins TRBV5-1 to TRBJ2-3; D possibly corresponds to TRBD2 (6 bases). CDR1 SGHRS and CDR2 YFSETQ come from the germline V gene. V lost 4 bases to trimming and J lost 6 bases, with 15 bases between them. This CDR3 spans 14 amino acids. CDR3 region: CASSLGPGGDTQYF. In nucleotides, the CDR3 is TGCGCCAGCAGCCTGGGTCCAGGAGGGGATACGCAGTATTTT. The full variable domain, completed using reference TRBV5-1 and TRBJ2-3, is KAGVTQTPRYLIKTRGQQVTLSCSPISGHRSVSWYQQTPGQGLQFLFEYFSETQRNKGNFPGRFSGRQFSNSRSEMNVSTLELGDSALYLCASSLGPGGDTQYFGPGTRLTVL.

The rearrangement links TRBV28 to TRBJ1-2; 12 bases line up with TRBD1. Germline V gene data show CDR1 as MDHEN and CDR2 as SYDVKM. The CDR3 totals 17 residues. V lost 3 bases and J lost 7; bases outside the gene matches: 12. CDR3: CASSLGLGDRGRGGYTF. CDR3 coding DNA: TGTGCCAGCAGTTTGGGCCTGGGGGACAGGGGGCGTGGTGGCTACACCTTC.

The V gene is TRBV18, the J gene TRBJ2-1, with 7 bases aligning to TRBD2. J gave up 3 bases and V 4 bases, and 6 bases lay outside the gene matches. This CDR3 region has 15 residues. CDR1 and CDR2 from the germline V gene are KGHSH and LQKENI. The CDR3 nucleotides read TGTGCCAGCTCACTCCCGAGCGGGATCTACAATGAGCAGTTCTTC. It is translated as CASSLPSGIYNEQFF.

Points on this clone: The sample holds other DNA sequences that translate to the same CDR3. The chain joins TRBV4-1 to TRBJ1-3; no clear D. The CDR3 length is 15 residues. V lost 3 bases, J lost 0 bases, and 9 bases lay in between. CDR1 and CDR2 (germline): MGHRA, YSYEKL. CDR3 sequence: CASSHPGGSGNTIYF. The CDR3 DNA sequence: TGCGCCAGCAGCCATCCAGGCGGCTCTGGAAACACCATATATTTT.

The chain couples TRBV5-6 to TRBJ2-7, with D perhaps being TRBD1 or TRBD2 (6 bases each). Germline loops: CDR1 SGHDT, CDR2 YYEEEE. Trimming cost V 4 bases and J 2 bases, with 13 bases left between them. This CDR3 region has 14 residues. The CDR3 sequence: CASSPIGGPYEQYF. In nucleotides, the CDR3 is TGTGCCAGCAGCCCCATAGGGGGGCCCTACGAGCAGTACTTC. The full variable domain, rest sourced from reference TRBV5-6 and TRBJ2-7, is DAGVTQSPTHLIKTRGQQVTLRCSPKSGHDTVSWYQQALGQGPQFIFQYYEEEERQRGNFPDRFSGHQFPNYSSELNVNALLLGDSALYLCASSPIGGPYEQYFGPGTRLTVT.

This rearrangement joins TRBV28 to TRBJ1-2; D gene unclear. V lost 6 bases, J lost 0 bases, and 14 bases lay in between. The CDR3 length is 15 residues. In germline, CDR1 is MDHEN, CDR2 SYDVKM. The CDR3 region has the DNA TGTGCCAGCAGGCGCGATCCGAGTGCTAACTATGGCTACACCTTC. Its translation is CASRRDPSANYGYTF.

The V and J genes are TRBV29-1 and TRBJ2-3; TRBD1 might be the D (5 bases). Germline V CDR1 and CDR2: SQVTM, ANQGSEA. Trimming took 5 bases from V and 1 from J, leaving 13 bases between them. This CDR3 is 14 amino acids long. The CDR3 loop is CSVLSRQRTDTQYF. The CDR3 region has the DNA TGCAGCGTTTTAAGTAGACAGCGCACAGATACGCAGTATTTT.

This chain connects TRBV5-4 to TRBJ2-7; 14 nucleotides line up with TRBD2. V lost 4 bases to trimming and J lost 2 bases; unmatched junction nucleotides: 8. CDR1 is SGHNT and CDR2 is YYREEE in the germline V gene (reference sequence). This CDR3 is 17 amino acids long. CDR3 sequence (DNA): TGTGCCAGCAGCCAGGGGACTAGCGGGAGTTTCGCCTACGAGCAGTACTTC. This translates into CASSQGTSGSFAYEQYF.